The clone carrying this T cell receptor (beta chain) came up a few times. No antigen is known for it. The data originate from a study of T-cell memory formation after mild COVID-19. Overall study results and limits: Several responding clones turned up in pre-infection memory, indicating that cross-reactive memory may have taken part.

TCRdb re-called the 5' RACE reads through MiXCR, storing one row per CDR3 protein. This table holds approximately 490,000 distinct CDR3 sequences, about a fifth found once. The CDR3 length is 20 residues. The V segment lost 3 bases and the J segment 1 base; nucleotides outside the gene matches: 10. CDR1 and CDR2 (germline): MGHRA, YSYEKL. The chain employs TRBV4-1 and TRBJ2-1; 15 nucleotides line up with TRBD2. What was sequenced was PBMCs or a T cell subset sorted from them (not recorded which). The TCR sequence derives from an adult woman who had mild COVID-19 (a few samples of this study predate the infection). Cell type and time point are not known. CDR3 in amino acids: CASSHLGLAGGPGSYNEQFF. DNA of the CDR3: TGCGCCAGCAGCCACCTCGGACTAGCGGGAGGGCCGGGATCCTACAATGAGCAGTTCTTC.